Each of the 14 T cell receptor beta chains below was sequenced from the same sample in a study of blood T cell repertoires in COVID-19. Sequencing was performed with immunoSEQ multiplex PCR; in TCRdb, only in-frame clones are kept and a portion is missing. Counted here are 150,000 to 200,000 clones, more than 70% occurring once; the ten biggest clones make up under 7%. Material: PBMCs or T cells enriched from blood (not recorded which). Source of these receptors: a man in his forties who had recovered from COVID-19.

The table lists this clone with a few counts. The chain carries TRBV7-2 and TRBJ1-2, with D possibly TRBD1 on 5 matching bases. Per the germline V gene, CDR1 is SGHTA and CDR2 is FQGNSA. V lost 5 bases and J 2 bases, leaving 18 bases between the germline ends. The CDR3 is made up of 16 amino acids. The CDR3 sequence is CASSPRQRGGNYGYTF. The DNA of the CDR3 is TGTGCCAGCAGCCCGCGACAGCGGGGAGGGAACTATGGCTACACCTTC. The whole variable domain, remainder taken from reference TRBV7-2 and TRBJ1-2, is GAGVSQSPSNKVTEKGKDVELRCDPISGHTALYWYRQSLGQGLEFLIYFQGNSAPDKSGLPSDRFSAERTGGSVSTLTIQRTQQEDSAVYLCASSPRQRGGNYGYTFGSGTRLTVV.

The rearrangement joins TRBV5-1 to TRBJ2-5, with 7 bases matching TRBD1. The CDR3 runs to 14 residues. After removal of 4 bases from V and 1 base from J, the junction contained 4 bases not matched to a gene. Germline assignment: CDR1 SGHRS and CDR2 YFSETQ. CDR3 DNA sequence: TGCGCCAGCAGCCTACAGGGGCTCCAAGAGACCCAGTACTTC. Protein product: CASSLQGLQETQYF. Using reference TRBV5-1 and TRBJ2-5 for the parts outside the CDR3, the full variable domain is KAGVTQTPRYLIKTRGQQVTLSCSPISGHRSVSWYQQTPGQGLQFLFEYFSETQRNKGNFPGRFSGRQFSNSRSEMNVSTLELGDSALYLCASSLQGLQETQYFGPGTRLLVL.

This clone turned up a few times. J is TRBJ2-3 and V is TRBV9, with no clear D. Germline lookup yields CDR1 SGDLS and CDR2 YYNGEE. V lost 1 base and J lost 6, with 6 bases in between. CDR3 length equals 12 residues. This CDR3 reads CASSVQLDTQYF. The CDR3 DNA is TGTGCCAGCAGCGTACAACTGGATACGCAGTATTTT.

This clone was found once. The V gene is TRBV7-6, the J gene TRBJ1-5, with D hard to call. The germline CDR1 and CDR2 sequences are SGHVS and FNYEAQ. The length of the CDR3 is 12 residues. Trimming left V 5 bases short and J 4 bases short, with 6 bases between. As DNA, the CDR3 is TGTGCCAGCAGCGATGAGAATCAGCCCCAGCATTTT. Its protein product is CASSDENQPQHF.

This clone showed up just a few times. This chain links TRBV19 with TRBJ1-2, with D perhaps matching TRBD1 (6 bases). CDR3 size: 12 residues. Trimming took 5 bases from V and 7 from J, leaving 11 bases between them. Germline assignment: CDR1 LNHDA and CDR2 SQIVND (reference sequence). The CDR3 spells CASSPGVGGYTF. Here the CDR3 DNA reads TGTGCCAGTAGTCCAGGGGTGGGTGGCTACACCTTC. The entire variable domain, with the rest obtained from reference TRBV19 and TRBJ1-2, is as follows: DGGITQSPKYLFRKEGQNVTLSCEQNLNHDAMYWYRQDPGQGLRLIYYSQIVNDFQKGDIAEGYSVSREKKESFPLTVTSAQKNPTAFYLCASSPGVGGYTFGSGTRLTVV.

The chain joins TRBV7-8 to TRBJ1-6; 10 bases are a match to TRBD1. The CDR3 totals 18 residues. Trimming removed 4 bases from V and 3 bases from J; junction bases left unmatched: 9. Germline V gene sequence: CDR1 SGHVS, CDR2 FQNEAQ. CDR3 nucleotide sequence: TGTGCCAGCAGCTGGGAGACAGGGGGCGTCTTCTATAATTCACCCCTCCACTTT. The encoded protein is CASSWETGGVFYNSPLHF. Drawing the rest from reference TRBV7-8 and TRBJ1-6, the complete variable domain is GAGVSQSPRYKVAKRGQDVALRCDPISGHVSLFWYQQALGQGPEFLTYFQNEAQLDKSGLPSDRFFAERPEGSVSTLKIQRTQQEDSAVYLCASSWETGGVFYNSPLHFGNGTRLTVT.

CDR3 in amino acids: CASSFASGSTDTQYF. The CDR3 DNA reads TGCGCCAGCAGCTTCGCTAGCGGAAGCACAGATACGCAGTATTTT. V and J are TRBV5-1 and TRBJ2-3; TRBD2 aligns across 7 bases. Germline lookup yields CDR1 SGHRS and CDR2 YFSETQ. J was trimmed by 0 bases and V by 2 bases; bases with no gene match: 3. The CDR3 has 15 amino acids.

The chain employs TRBV13 and TRBJ1-3; D call uncertain. The V and J ends lost 3 bases and 1 base respectively, with 10 bases between them. This CDR3 region has 15 residues. The germline gives CDR1 PRHDT, CDR2 FYEKMQ (reference sequence). The CDR3 sequence: CASSLRVVSGNTIYF. The CDR3 DNA is TGTGCCAGCAGCTTGAGGGTAGTATCTGGAAACACCATATATTTT.

V usage is TRBV5-1 and J usage is TRBJ2-4; 7 nucleotides agree with TRBD1. The CDR3 length is 13 residues. CDR1 and CDR2 from the germline V gene are SGHRS and YFSETQ. Losses at the gene ends were 4 bases for V and 6 bases for J; bases not matched to a gene: 4. CDR3 nucleotides: TGCGCCAGCAGCAACCGACAGGGAAACATTCAGTACTTC. Translating gives CASSNRQGNIQYF.

The rearrangement joins TRBV2 to TRBJ2-3, with TRBD2 matching over 9 bases. V shed 2 bases and J 2 bases; nucleotides not matched to a gene: 5. The length of the CDR3 is 16 residues. Per the germline V gene, CDR1 is SNHLY and CDR2 is FYNNEI. The CDR3 nucleotides read TGTGCCAGCAGTGAAAATAGCGGGGGAGCCACAGATACGCAGTATTTT. This gives the protein CASSENSGGATDTQYF. The variable domain in full, completed from reference TRBV2 and TRBJ2-3, reads EPEVTQTPSHQVTQMGQEVILRCVPISNHLYFYWYRQILGQKVEFLVSFYNNEISEKSEIFDDQFSVERPDGSNFTLKIRSTKLEDSAMYFCASSENSGGATDTQYFGPGTRLTVL.

This chain uses TRBV24-1 with TRBJ2-5, with D perhaps TRBD2 (7 bases). Germline V gene sequence: CDR1 KGHDR, CDR2 SFDVKD. This CDR3 comprises 15 residues. V was shortened by 0 bases and J by 5 bases, with 12 bases between the two germline ends. CDR3 DNA: TGTGCCACCAGTGATTTGGGGGGGGCCGGGGAGACCCAGTACTTC. The encoded protein is CATSDLGGAGETQYF.

This clone was seen a handful of times. The gene calls are TRBV5-6 and TRBJ1-6, with TRBD1 identical over 9 bases. There are 13 residues in the CDR3. V shed 8 bases and J 7 bases; nucleotides not matched to a gene: 4. Germline CDR1 reads SGHDT; CDR2 reads YYEEEE. As DNA, the CDR3 is TGTGCCAGTAAAGACAGGGGGAATTCACCCCTCCACTTT. Its protein is CASKDRGNSPLHF.

The V call is TRBV5-6, the J call TRBJ1-2, with a possible D match to TRBD1 (6 bases). V was cut by 0 bases and J by 4 bases, with 7 bases left in between. The CDR3 is made up of 13 amino acids. Germline V CDR1 and CDR2: SGHDT, YYEEEE. Here the CDR3 reads CASSLGQVYGYTF. The DNA of the CDR3 is TGTGCCAGCAGCTTGGGACAGGTCTATGGCTACACCTTC.

The gene calls are TRBV12-3 or TRBV12-4 and TRBJ2-3; TRBD2 is a possible D gene (5 bases). V lost 3 bases to trimming and J lost 9 bases, with 10 bases between them. The CDR3 consists of 12 residues. The CDR3 DNA is TGTGCCAGCAGTTTGGACTCTGGCACGCAGTATTTT. It codes for CASSLDSGTQYF.